This T cell receptor (beta chain) was retrieved from a study of T cell responses to AZD1222 COVID-19 vaccine. The repertoire was sequenced with immunoSEQ multiplex PCR; TCRdb's copy has only in-frame clones and lacks some. The sample lists 90,000 to 150,000 clones; roughly 87% were seen once. To note about this clone: Antigen specificity is unknown.

General observations from the study: Vaccination with two AZD1222 doses was followed by a rise in Spike-specific TCR breadth and depth.

Here the sequenced sample was peripheral blood, taken 28 days after the second AZD1222 dose. The sequence was obtained from an adult who received the AZD1222 COVID-19 vaccine.

CDR3 residues: CASSESQGQGYSGANVLTF. The CDR3 region has the DNA TGTGCCAGCAGTGAAAGTCAGGGACAGGGGTACTCTGGGGCCAACGTCCTGACTTTC. The chain links TRBV6-1 to TRBJ2-6, with 10 bases fitting TRBD1. CDR3 length: 19 amino acids. CDR1 and CDR2 (germline): MNHNS, SASEGT. The junction had 7 bases not matched to a gene; V was cut back by 2 bases and J by 0 bases.